These T cell receptor beta chains were read from a single sample in a study of metastatic and nonmetastatic thyroid tumors. TCRdb re-clonotyped the PCR reads via MiXCR. The sample includes some 15,000 clones, 20% to 25% of them seen just once. Specimen: blood. These receptor sequences come from a female donor with papillary thyroid cancer or a benign thyroid nodule (not recorded which). Some clones in this sample may be carry-over from other donors' samples. CDR3s leave out the opening cysteine and the closing phenylalanine or tryptophan. The D gene is left open where the match is weak. Clone size is given for some rows only: seen once, a few or many times, or a class if the clone is expanded.

d_call,j_call,v_call,clone_size,cdr3_aa
TRBD1,TRBJ2-4,TRBV10-1,many,ASSDSGQLIPEH
.,TRBJ1-5,TRBV6-1,medium-sized,ASSEKGLYQPQH
.,TRBJ2-7,TRBV7-8,medium-sized,ASSLSSYEQY
.,TRBJ2-2,TRBV19,many,ASSTLRLDGPTGELF
TRBD1,TRBJ1-6,TRBV19,.,SSSMGDRKNSPLH
.,TRBJ1-1,TRBV20-1,many,SPLGGTEAF
TRBD1,TRBJ2-7,TRBV2,.,ASSPGQGVVYEQY
TRBD1,TRBJ1-3,TRBV27,.,ASSTGGGNTIY
.,TRBJ2-2,TRBV2,few,ASSEWDPSAGELF
.,TRBJ2-1,TRBV5-1,many,ASSYDSSSYNEQF
.,TRBJ2-1,TRBV15,few,ATSPRDLNEQF
TRBD1,TRBJ1-2,TRBV11-2,many,ASSSPGGTGDHGYT
TRBD1,TRBJ1-2,TRBV5-1,medium-sized,ASGRTGDYGYT
.,TRBJ1-4,TRBV7-9,.,ASSYLVNNEKLF
TRBD1,TRBJ2-1,TRBV5-1,many,ASSLGGQGANEQF
.,TRBJ1-4,TRBV28,few,ASSFWSATNEKLF
.,TRBJ1-1,TRBV7-6,many,ASSSQENTEAF
.,TRBJ2-2,TRBV7-7,.,ASSQDSTASKELF
.,TRBJ1-2,TRBV30,.,AWTQGEGTYGYT
.,TRBJ1-1,TRBV20-1,.,SARDRGPEAF
.,TRBJ2-1,TRBV20-1,many,SARVRDPSSYNEQF
.,TRBJ1-1,TRBV6-1,medium-sized,ASSPPRAVEAF
.,TRBJ1-2,TRBV28,.,ASSFGGMNNYGYT
.,TRBJ2-7,TRBV27,.,ASSYGKSYEQY
.,TRBJ1-5,TRBV27,few,ASPRAQGFQPQH
TRBD1,TRBJ2-4,TRBV28,many,ASRKDRGDIILAKNIQY
.,TRBJ2-1,TRBV29-1,many,SVEGTDRNEQF
.,TRBJ1-1,TRBV11-2,.,ASSLVGLPNTEAF
.,TRBJ2-7,TRBV6-1,few,ASTPAHQTYEQY
.,TRBJ2-2,TRBV7-2,many,ASSPKDSYTGELF
.,TRBJ2-5,TRBV27,few,ASGVPGNEETEY
.,TRBJ1-6,TRBV19,medium-sized,ASSRTTANSPLH
TRBD2,TRBJ2-7,TRBV4-2,many,ASSQDDPLAGGRAEQY
.,TRBJ2-2,TRBV2,few,ASSANRANTGELF
.,TRBJ2-7,TRBV5-8,many,ASSPTGRSHEQY
.,TRBJ2-1,TRBV28,few,ASSMTDNEQF
.,TRBJ1-2,TRBV19,few,ASSIAGPYGYT
.,TRBJ2-2,TRBV19,.,ASSGARMNTGELF
.,TRBJ1-1,TRBV28,.,ASSLFAAGLSF
TRBD1,TRBJ1-5,TRBV28,medium-sized,ASSPGQAGVGPQH
.,TRBJ2-3,TRBV7-2,few,ASSLRFEQY
.,TRBJ2-7,TRBV10-3,.,PISELDRDYERY
TRBD2,TRBJ2-7,TRBV11-2,medium-sized,ASSALRGVYEQY
TRBD1,TRBJ2-1,TRBV7-2,.,ASRNDRDNEQF
.,TRBJ2-7,TRBV18,many,ASSPPGGRGEQY
.,TRBJ1-1,TRBV27,medium-sized,ASSWVGGTEAF
TRBD1,TRBJ2-6,TRBV28,medium-sized,ASSAQTGAPSGANVLT
TRBD2,TRBJ2-7,TRBV27,few,ASSWASGRAEQY
TRBD1,TRBJ1-6,TRBV11-2,few,ASSLLSAYIQNQIGTVH